The sequence of this T cell receptor (beta chain) was determined in a study of blood T cell repertoires in COVID-19. Profiling relied on immunoSEQ multiplex PCR, and the TCRdb table lists in-frame clones only, not all of them. Of about 160,000 clones in the sample, about 85% were seen once. After removal of 2 bases from V and 7 bases from J, the junction contained 5 bases not matched to a gene. CDR3 length: 14 residues. Germline-derived CDR1 and CDR2 are SGHVS and FQNEAQ. The chain joins TRBV7-8 to TRBJ1-3; the match to TRBD1 covers 7 bases. Sequencing input: peripheral blood. This TCR came from a human donor with acute or convalescent COVID-19. The donor label of this sample is uncertain. CDR3 amino acids: CASSLQGVFNTIYF. As DNA, the CDR3 is TGTGCCAGCAGCTTACAGGGGGTGTTTAACACCATATATTTT.